This T cell receptor beta chain comes out of a study of prognosis after radiotherapy for stage I lung cancer. Study context: In 15 or so patients the disease was a newly diagnosed primary stage I lung tumor, whereas about 5 had oligometastatic NSCLC following surgical resection of the primary tumor. Study conclusions and caveats: Frequencies of TRBV and TRBJ gene use reportedly varied by whether patients had metastases.

Researchers used two-round multiplex PCR to amplify TCR beta CDR3 starting from genomic DNA. Each TRBV and TRBJ gene had its own primer in the first PCR round. One entry per CDR3 protein results from TCRdb running MiXCR on the multiplex PCR reads. Among about 32,000 distinct CDR3 sequences listed, about 39% were seen once. Germline loops: CDR1 LNHDA, CDR2 SQIVND (reference sequence). The junction had 13 bases not matched to a gene; V was cut back by 3 bases and J by 0 bases. The CDR3 sequence is 19 residues long. In this sample, this clonotype turned up many times. Its antigen remains unknown. The chain carries TRBV19 and TRBJ1-4, with 7 bases aligning to TRBD1. Sequenced material: PBMCs, taken before or after stereotactic body radiation therapy (not recorded which). The sequence derives from a donor aged 50 or older with non-small cell lung cancer. In nucleotides, the CDR3 is TGTGCCAGTAGTATTAAATTTTTCGGGACAGTCGCAACTAATGAAAAACTGTTTTTT. Translating gives CASSIKFFGTVATNEKLFF.